The rows below give T cell receptor beta chains drawn from one sample of a study of blood T cell repertoires in COVID-19. Sequencing was performed with immunoSEQ multiplex PCR; in TCRdb, only in-frame clones are kept and a portion is missing. The repertoire holds 250,000 to 300,000 clones, with approximately 91% as singletons. The sample comprised PBMCs or T cells enriched from blood (not recorded which). These receptor sequences come from a woman in her thirties or forties with acute COVID-19. Both conserved end residues are part of each CDR3. Fields, in order: V gene, J gene, D gene, clone size, CDR3 DNA, CDR3 protein. The D gene is left open where the match is weak. Only part of the rows carry a size: once, few, many, or a class if the clone is expanded.

>TRBV7-6|TRBJ1-1|NA|NA
TGTGCCAGCAGCATGGCGGGATCGAACACTGAAGCTTTCTTT
CASSMAGSNTEAFF
>TRBV2|TRBJ1-4|NA|few
TGTGCCAGCAGGAGGAGTGCAACTAATGAAAAACTGTTTTTT
CASRRSATNEKLFF
>TRBV18|TRBJ2-3|NA|NA
TGTGCCAGCTCACCGACGGGGGGCAAGGATACGCAGTATTTT
CASSPTGGKDTQYF
>TRBV4-1|TRBJ1-2|TRBD1|NA
TGCGCCAGCAGCCCCGGGACAGGGGTCTATGGCTACACCTTC
CASSPGTGVYGYTF
>TRBV20-1|TRBJ2-1|NA|NA
TGCAGTGCTAGTGATGCGGCAGTGGCCTTTCGAAATGAGCAGTTCTTC
CSASDAAVAFRNEQFF
>TRBV19|TRBJ1-3|TRBD1|NA
TGTGCCAGTAGCAGGGACAGGAAAAAGGGGGACACCATATATTTT
CASSRDRKKGDTIYF
>TRBV7-6|TRBJ2-3|TRBD2|NA
TGTGCCAGCAGCTTAGGACTAGCGGGTTCTAGCACAGATACGCAGTATTTT
CASSLGLAGSSTDTQYF
>TRBV18|TRBJ2-1|TRBD2|once
TGTGCCAGCTCACCACCGAACCGGGGGGGTTACAATGAGCAGTTCTTC
CASSPPNRGGYNEQFF
>TRBV11-2|TRBJ1-2|TRBD1|NA
TGTGCCAGCAGCTCCCGGACAGGCCGGTCAACGGGTGGCTACACCTTC
CASSSRTGRSTGGYTF
>TRBV9|TRBJ1-2|TRBD1|NA
TGTGCCAGCAGCGTGGGTACAGGGGGGTTGGAAGGATATGGCTACACCTTC
CASSVGTGGLEGYGYTF
>TRBV2|TRBJ1-6|TRBD1|NA
TGTGCCAGCAGTCCACAGGGGGCAGTGTACTCACCCCTCCACTTT
CASSPQGAVYSPLHF
>TRBV5-1|TRBJ1-4|NA|NA
TGCGCCAGCAGTCCAGGCCGGGGAACTAATGAAAAACTGTTTTTT
CASSPGRGTNEKLFF
>TRBV28|TRBJ2-2|TRBD1|NA
TGTGCCAGCAGTCGCCGGGACAGGGGGTCCGGGGAGCTGTTTTTT
CASSRRDRGSGELFF
>TRBV3-1/TRBV3-2|TRBJ2-5|TRBD2|NA
TGTGCCAGCAGCCCATGGACTAGCGGGGGACAAGAGACCCAGTACTTC
CASSPWTSGGQETQYF
>TRBV18|TRBJ1-5|NA|NA
TGTGCCAGCTCACATTTGGGGCTCGGCGATCAGCCCCAGCATTTT
CASSHLGLGDQPQHF
>TRBV3-1/TRBV3-2|TRBJ1-2|TRBD1|NA
TGTGCCAGCAGCCTTGGGACAGGGGCCTACTATGGCTACACCTTC
CASSLGTGAYYGYTF
>TRBV9|TRBJ1-2|NA|NA
TGTGCCAGCAGCGACGGGGGGCAATATGGCTACACCTTC
CASSDGGQYGYTF
>TRBV28|TRBJ1-3|NA|once
TGTGCCAGCAGTTCACAGGGTTCGGATGGAAACACCATATATTTT
CASSSQGSDGNTIYF
>TRBV2|TRBJ2-3|TRBD2|NA
TGTGCCAGCAGTGCGGAAGCGGGGGGGAACACAGATACGCAGTATTTT
CASSAEAGGNTDTQYF
>TRBV14|TRBJ2-2|NA|NA
TGTGCCAGCAGCCAAGGACAGTCGAACACCGGGGAGCTGTTTTTT
CASSQGQSNTGELFF
>TRBV7-3|TRBJ2-5|TRBD1|NA
TGTGCCAGCAGCCCCGGGACAGAGACCTACGGGACCCAGTACTTC
CASSPGTETYGTQYF
>TRBV10-3|TRBJ1-1|NA|NA
TGTGCCATCAGTGATCGGGGAGCGAGTGAAGCTTTCTTT
CAISDRGASEAFF
>TRBV7-3|TRBJ1-6|TRBD1|few
TGTGCCAGCAGCTTACGGAGGGGGCCCTATAATTCACCCCTCCACTTT
CASSLRRGPYNSPLHF
>TRBV7-2|TRBJ2-2|NA|once
TGTGCCAGCAGCTCACTTTTGAACACCGGGGAGCTGTTTTTT
CASSSLLNTGELFF
>TRBV10-1|TRBJ2-7|TRBD2|NA
TGCGCCAGCAGCAGACTAGCGCTTTACGAGCAGTACTTC
CASSRLALYEQYF
>TRBV5-3|TRBJ1-2|NA|NA
TGTGCCAGAAGCTTAGGTCTCCGGGGGGGTGGCTACACCTTC
CARSLGLRGGGYTF
>TRBV7-8|TRBJ1-2|NA|NA
TGTGCCAGCAGTCCACCCCTGGGGGGACCTAACTATGGCTACACCTTC
CASSPPLGGPNYGYTF
>TRBV28|TRBJ2-7|NA|NA
TGTGCCAGCAGCCTGGACGTACGAGGGTACGAGCAGTACTTC
CASSLDVRGYEQYF
>TRBV3-1/TRBV3-2|TRBJ2-5|TRBD2|NA
TGTGCCAGCAGCCAAGAAAAAGCGGGGGCCCGGGAGACCCAGTACTTC
CASSQEKAGARETQYF